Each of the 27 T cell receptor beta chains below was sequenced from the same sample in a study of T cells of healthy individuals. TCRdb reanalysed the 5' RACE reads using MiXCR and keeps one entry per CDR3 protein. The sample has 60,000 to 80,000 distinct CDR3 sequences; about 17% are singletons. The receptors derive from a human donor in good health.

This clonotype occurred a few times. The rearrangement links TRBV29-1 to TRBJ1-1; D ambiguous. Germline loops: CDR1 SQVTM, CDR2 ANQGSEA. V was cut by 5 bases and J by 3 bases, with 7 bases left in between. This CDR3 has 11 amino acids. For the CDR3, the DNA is TGCAGCGTTCGAGCATACACTGAAGCTTTCTTT. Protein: CSVRAYTEAFF.

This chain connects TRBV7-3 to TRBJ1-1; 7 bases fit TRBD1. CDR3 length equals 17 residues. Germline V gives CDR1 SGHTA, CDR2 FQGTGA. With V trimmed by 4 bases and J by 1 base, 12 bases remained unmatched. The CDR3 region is CASSSGVWTGRNTEAFF. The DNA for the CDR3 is TGTGCCAGCAGCTCAGGGGTCTGGACAGGCAGGAACACTGAAGCTTTCTTT.

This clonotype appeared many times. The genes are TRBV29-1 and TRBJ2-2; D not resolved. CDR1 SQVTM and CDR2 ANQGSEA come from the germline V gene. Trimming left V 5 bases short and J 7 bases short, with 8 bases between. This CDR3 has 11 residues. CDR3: CSVPFLGELFF. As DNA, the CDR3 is TGCAGCGTTCCTTTTCTCGGGGAGCTGTTTTTT.

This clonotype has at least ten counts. Here the CDR3 reads CASSLVGAGGTEAFF. CDR3 bases: TGTGCCAGCAGCTTAGTTGGGGCAGGGGGGACTGAAGCTTTCTTT. The chain employs TRBV7-8 and TRBJ1-1; TRBD1 matches 7 bases. V was clipped by 1 base and J by 5 bases; unmatched bases: 7. This CDR3 region has 15 residues. From germline, CDR1 is SGHVS and CDR2 FQNEAQ.

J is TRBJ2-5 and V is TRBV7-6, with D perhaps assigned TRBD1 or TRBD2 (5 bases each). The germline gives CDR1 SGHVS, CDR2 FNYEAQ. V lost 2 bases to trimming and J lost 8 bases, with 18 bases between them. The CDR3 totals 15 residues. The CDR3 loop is CASSLNSGTTNTQYF. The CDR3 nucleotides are TGTGCCAGCAGCTTAAATTCCGGGACCACTAACACCCAGTACTTC.

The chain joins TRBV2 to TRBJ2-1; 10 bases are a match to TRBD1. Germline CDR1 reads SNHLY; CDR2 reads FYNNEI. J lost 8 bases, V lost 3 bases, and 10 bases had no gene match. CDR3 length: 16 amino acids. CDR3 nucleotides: TGTGCCAGCAGTGAGACGGGGACAGGGGCTGGGGATGAGCAGTTCTTC. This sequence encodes CASSETGTGAGDEQFF.

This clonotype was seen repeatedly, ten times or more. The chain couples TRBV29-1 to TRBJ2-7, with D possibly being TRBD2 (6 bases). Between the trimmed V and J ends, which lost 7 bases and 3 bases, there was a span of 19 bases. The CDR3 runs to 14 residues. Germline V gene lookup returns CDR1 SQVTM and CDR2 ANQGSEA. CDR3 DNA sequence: TGCAGCGCTTGGGGCGGGGAGGACAACTACGAGCAGTACTTC. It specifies CSAWGGEDNYEQYF.

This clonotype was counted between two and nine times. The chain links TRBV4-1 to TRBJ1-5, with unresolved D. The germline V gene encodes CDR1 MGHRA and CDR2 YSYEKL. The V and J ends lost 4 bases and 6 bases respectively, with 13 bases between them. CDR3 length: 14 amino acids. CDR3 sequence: CASSPPGYRQPQHF. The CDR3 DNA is TGCGCCAGCAGCCCGCCGGGTTATCGTCAGCCCCAGCATTTT.

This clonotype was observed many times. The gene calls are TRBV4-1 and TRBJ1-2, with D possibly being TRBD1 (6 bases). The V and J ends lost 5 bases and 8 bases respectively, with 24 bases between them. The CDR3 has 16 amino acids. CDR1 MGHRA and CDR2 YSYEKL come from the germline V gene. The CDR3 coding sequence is TGCGCCAGCAGCTTTGGTTCACGGGGGCGAAGATCGGGCTACACCTTC. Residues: CASSFGSRGRRSGYTF.

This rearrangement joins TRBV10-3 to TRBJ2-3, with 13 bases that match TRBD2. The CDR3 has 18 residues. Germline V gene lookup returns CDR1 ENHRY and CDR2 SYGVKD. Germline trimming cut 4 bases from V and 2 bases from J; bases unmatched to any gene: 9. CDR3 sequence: CAISARTSGSTHTDTQYF. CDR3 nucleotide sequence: TGTGCCATCAGTGCCCGGACTAGCGGGAGTACGCACACAGATACGCAGTATTTT.

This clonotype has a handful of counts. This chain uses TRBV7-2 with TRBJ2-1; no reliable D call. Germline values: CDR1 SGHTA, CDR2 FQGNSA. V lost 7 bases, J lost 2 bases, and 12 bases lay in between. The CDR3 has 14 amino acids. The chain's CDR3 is CASTKPRPYNEQFF. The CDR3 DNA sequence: TGTGCCAGCACCAAACCCAGACCCTACAATGAGCAGTTCTTC.

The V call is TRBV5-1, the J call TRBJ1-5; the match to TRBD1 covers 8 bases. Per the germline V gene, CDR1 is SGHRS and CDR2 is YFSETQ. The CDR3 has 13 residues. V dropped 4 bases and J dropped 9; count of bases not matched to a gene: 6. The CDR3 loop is CASSRQGNGPQHF. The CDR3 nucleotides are TGCGCCAGCAGCCGACAGGGGAACGGGCCCCAGCATTTT.

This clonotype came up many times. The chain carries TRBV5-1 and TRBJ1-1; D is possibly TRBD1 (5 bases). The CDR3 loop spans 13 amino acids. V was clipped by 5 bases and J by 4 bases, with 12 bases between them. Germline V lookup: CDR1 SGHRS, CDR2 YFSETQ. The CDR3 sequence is CASSDLGGTEAFF. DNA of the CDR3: TGCGCCAGCAGTGACCTCGGGGGCACTGAAGCTTTCTTT.

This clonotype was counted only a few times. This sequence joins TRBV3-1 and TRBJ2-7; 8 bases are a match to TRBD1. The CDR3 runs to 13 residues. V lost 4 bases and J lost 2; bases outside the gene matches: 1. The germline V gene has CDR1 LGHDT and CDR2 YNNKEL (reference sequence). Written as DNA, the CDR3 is TGTGCCAGCAGCCTGGACAGGGCCTACGAGCAGTACTTC. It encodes CASSLDRAYEQYF.

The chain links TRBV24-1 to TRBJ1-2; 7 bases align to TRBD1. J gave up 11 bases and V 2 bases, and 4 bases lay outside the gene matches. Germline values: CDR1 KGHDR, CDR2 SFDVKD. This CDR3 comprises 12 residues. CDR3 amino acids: CATSDSGQEYTF. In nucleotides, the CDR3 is TGTGCCACCAGTGATTCCGGACAGGAGTACACCTTC.

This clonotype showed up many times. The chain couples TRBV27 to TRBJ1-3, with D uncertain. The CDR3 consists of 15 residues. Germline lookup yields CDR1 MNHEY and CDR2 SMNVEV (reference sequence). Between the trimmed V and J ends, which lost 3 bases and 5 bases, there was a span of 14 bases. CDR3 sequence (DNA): TGTGCCAGCAGTTTCTCTCCCAAGGAACGAAACACCATATATTTT. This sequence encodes CASSFSPKERNTIYF.

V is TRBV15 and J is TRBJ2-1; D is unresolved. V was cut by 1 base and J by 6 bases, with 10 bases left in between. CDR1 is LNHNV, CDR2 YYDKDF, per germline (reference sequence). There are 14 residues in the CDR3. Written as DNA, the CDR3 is TGTGCCACCAGCAGAGCCGGAATCCCCAATGAGCAGTTCTTC. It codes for CATSRAGIPNEQFF.

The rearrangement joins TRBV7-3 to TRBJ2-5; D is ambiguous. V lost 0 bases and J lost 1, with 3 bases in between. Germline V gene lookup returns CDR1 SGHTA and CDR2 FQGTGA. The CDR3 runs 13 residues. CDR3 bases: TGTGCCAGCAGCTTAACGGTCCAAGAGACCCAGTACTTC. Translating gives CASSLTVQETQYF.

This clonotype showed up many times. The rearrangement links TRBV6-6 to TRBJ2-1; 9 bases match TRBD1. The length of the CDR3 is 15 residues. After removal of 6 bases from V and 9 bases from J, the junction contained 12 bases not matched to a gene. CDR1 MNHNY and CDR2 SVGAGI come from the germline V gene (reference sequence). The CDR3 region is CASSPTGGEVSEQFF. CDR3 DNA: TGTGCCAGCAGCCCGACAGGGGGGGAAGTATCTGAGCAGTTCTTC.

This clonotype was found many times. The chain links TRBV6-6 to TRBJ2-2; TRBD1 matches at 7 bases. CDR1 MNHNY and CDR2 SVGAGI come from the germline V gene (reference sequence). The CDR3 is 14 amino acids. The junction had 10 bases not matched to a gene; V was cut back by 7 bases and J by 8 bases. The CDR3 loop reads CASIGTGDMGELFF. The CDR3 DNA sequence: TGTGCCAGCATAGGCACAGGGGACATGGGGGAGCTGTTTTTT.

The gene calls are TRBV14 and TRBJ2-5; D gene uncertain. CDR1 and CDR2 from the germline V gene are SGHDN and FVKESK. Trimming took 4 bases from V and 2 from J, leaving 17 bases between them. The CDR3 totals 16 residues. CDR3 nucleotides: TGTGCCAGCAGCCCCGGCCTGTCCAAACCACAAGAGACCCAGTACTTC. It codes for CASSPGLSKPQETQYF.

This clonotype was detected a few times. CDR3 loop: CASSLARFSRIREQFF. The CDR3 DNA sequence: TGTGCCAGCAGCTTAGCCCGATTTTCCCGCATACGGGAGCAGTTCTTC. The chain recombines TRBV7-8 with TRBJ2-1, with D unresolved. Trimming took off 0 bases at V and 10 bases at J, with 19 bases between the two ends. The length of the CDR3 is 16 residues. Germline CDR1 is SGHVS and CDR2 is FQNEAQ. Variable domain in full (rest from reference TRBV7-8 and TRBJ2-1): GAGVSQSPRYKVAKRGQDVALRCDPISGHVSLFWYQQALGQGPEFLTYFQNEAQLDKSGLPSDRFFAERPEGSVSTLKIQRTQQEDSAVYLCASSLARFSRIREQFFGPGTRLTVL.

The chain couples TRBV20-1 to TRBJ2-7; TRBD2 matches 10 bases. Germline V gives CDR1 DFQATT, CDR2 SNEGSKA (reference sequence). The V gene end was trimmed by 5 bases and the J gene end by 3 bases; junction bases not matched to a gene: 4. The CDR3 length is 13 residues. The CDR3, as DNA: TGCAGTGCTCCCGGGACTAGCGACTACGAGCAGTACTTC. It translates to CSAPGTSDYEQYF.

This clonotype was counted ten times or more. Written as DNA, the CDR3 is TGTGCAAGTCGCTTAGGGACTAGCGTCCTACTGATTTATTACAATGAGCAGTTCTTC. This encodes CASRLGTSVLLIYYNEQFF. The rearrangement joins TRBV12-2 to TRBJ2-1; the DNA was not compared with TRBD2, the D call given in the table. TRBV12-2 is a pseudogene segment. The CDR3 is 19 residues long.

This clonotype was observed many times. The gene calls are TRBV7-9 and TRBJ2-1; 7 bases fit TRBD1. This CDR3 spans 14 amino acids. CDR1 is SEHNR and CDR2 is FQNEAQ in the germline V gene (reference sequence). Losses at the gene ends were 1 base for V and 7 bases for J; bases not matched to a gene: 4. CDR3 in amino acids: CASSLDGQVNEQFF. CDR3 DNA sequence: TGTGCCAGCAGCTTAGACGGACAGGTGAATGAGCAGTTCTTC.

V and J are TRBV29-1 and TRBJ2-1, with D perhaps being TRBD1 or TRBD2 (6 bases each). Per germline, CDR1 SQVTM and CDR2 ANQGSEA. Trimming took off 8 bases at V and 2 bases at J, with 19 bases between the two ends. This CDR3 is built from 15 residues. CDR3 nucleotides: TGCAGCCTTCAGGGGTTTGGCGGGGCCTACAATGAGCAGTTCTTC. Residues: CSLQGFGGAYNEQFF.

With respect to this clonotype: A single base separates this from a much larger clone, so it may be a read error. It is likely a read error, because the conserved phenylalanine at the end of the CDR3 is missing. The chain's CDR3 is CSARLRGEAFS. DNA of the CDR3: TGCAGTGCTAGACTGCGGGGTGAAGCTTTCTCT. The chain joins TRBV20-1 to TRBJ1-1; no firm D call. This CDR3 has 11 amino acids. V lost 2 bases and J 7 bases, leaving 8 bases between the germline ends. The germline V gene has CDR1 DFQATT and CDR2 SNEGSKA (reference sequence).